A selection of T cell receptor beta chains follows, all from one sample in a study of Graves' ophthalmopathy and Graves' hyperthyroidism. One entry per CDR3 protein, called by TCRdb with MiXCR from the multiplex PCR reads. The profile shows roughly 480,000 distinct CDR3 sequences, about an eighth of them singletons. The sample taken for sequencing was blood. Receptor source: a woman aged 30 to 39 with Graves' ophthalmopathy. Each CDR3 is given with its conserved first and last residue. D genes are given only for firm matches. Some rows mark clone size as missing; the rest say once, few, many or name a class of expanded clone.

clone_size d_call j_call v_call cdr3_aa cdr3_nt
many . TRBJ1-5 TRBV19 CASKEDSSNQPQHF TGTGCCAGTAAGGAGGATTCGAGCAATCAGCCCCAGCATTTT
many TRBD2 TRBJ2-4 TRBV6-1 CASSPRGAGVPKNIKYF TGTGCCAGCAGTCCGCGTGGGGCGGGAGTGCCCAAAAACATTAAGTACTTC
many TRBD2 TRBJ2-7 TRBV12-3/TRBV12-4 CASTAGGAGVVEQYF TGTGCCAGCACGGCCGGGGGAGCGGGAGTGGTCGAGCAGTACTTC
many . TRBJ1-2 TRBV28 CASTAPGDYGYTF TGTGCCAGCACCGCTCCGGGGGACTATGGCTACACCTTC
many . TRBJ1-1 TRBV6-1 CAGANTEAFF TGTGCCGGAGCGAACACTGAAGCTTTCTTT
few . TRBJ2-4 TRBV20-1 CSAPDSYIAKNIQYF TGCAGTGCCCCGGACAGTTACATAGCCAAAAACATTCAGTACTTC
many TRBD1 TRBJ1-5 TRBV2 CASSADRGQNQPQHF TGTGCCAGCAGTGCTGACAGGGGGCAAAATCAGCCCCAGCATTTT
many TRBD1 TRBJ1-1 TRBV7-9 CASSADRGMNTEAFF TGTGCCAGCAGCGCCGACAGGGGAATGAACACTGAAGCTTTCTTT
many TRBD2 TRBJ2-7 TRBV12-3/TRBV12-4 CASSLESSGHYEQYF TGTGCCAGCAGTTTAGAATCTAGCGGGCACTACGAGCAGTACTTC
many TRBD1 TRBJ1-3 TRBV9 CASSVGQGGGNTIYF TGTGCCAGCAGCGTCGGGCAGGGGGGCGGAAACACCATATATTTT
many . TRBJ1-2 TRBV6-1 CASSESGTIYGYTF TGTGCCAGCAGTGAGTCCGGGACAATCTATGGCTACACCTTC
many TRBD1 TRBJ1-2 TRBV25-1 CASSAGDRENYGYTF TGTGCCAGCAGTGCCGGGGACAGAGAAAACTATGGCTACACCTTC
many . TRBJ2-5 TRBV2 CASNFREQETQYF TGTGCCAGCAATTTTCGGGAACAAGAGACCCAGTACTTC
. . TRBJ2-1 TRBV12-3/TRBV12-4 CASSPESYNEQFF TGTGCCAGCAGCCCCGAAAGTTACAATGAGCAGTTCTTC
many . TRBJ1-2 TRBV6-1 CASSAEWTVDYGYTF TGTGCCAGCAGTGCCGAATGGACAGTGGACTATGGCTACACCTTC
many . TRBJ1-2 TRBV24-1 CATSTDSGPHGYTF TGTGCCACCAGTACGGACAGCGGCCCTCATGGCTACACCTTC
. TRBD2 TRBJ2-2 TRBV4-1 CASSQTGLHRTGELFF TGCGCCAGCAGCCAGACGGGACTACACCGCACCGGGGAGCTGTTTTTT
many . TRBJ2-5 TRBV20-1 CSARDPRASQETQYF TGCAGTGCTAGAGACCCCCGGGCTAGTCAAGAGACCCAGTACTTC
many TRBD2 TRBJ2-4 TRBV20-1 CSASLSTGTSGLDIQYF TGCAGTGCTTCTCTAAGTACCGGGACTAGCGGGCTAGACATTCAGTACTTC
. . TRBJ2-7 TRBV15 CATSGPAGPSDEQYF TGTGCCACCAGCGGTCCCGCAGGGCCCTCTGACGAGCAGTACTTC
many . TRBJ2-7 TRBV28 CASSFEGYSYEQYF TGTGCCAGCAGTTTTGAAGGGTACTCCTACGAGCAGTACTTC
. . TRBJ1-5 TRBV20-1 CSARSGSSNQPQHF TGCAGTGCTAGGAGCGGTTCGAGCAATCAGCCCCAGCATTTT
many . TRBJ1-6 TRBV30 CAWTMRGTIGSPLHF TGTGCCTGGACGATGCGGGGCACAATTGGTTCACCCCTCCACTTT
. TRBD2 TRBJ2-7 TRBV28 CASSTPGLAGGRGQQYF TGTGCCAGCAGCACCCCGGGACTAGCGGGGGGCCGGGGTCAGCAGTACTTC
many TRBD2 TRBJ2-7 TRBV6-1 CASRRWAGAYEQYF TGTGCCAGCAGACGGTGGGCGGGGGCCTACGAGCAGTACTTC
. TRBD2 TRBJ2-7 TRBV6-1 CASSRGDLYEQYF TGTGCCAGCTCTCGGGGGGATTTGTACGAGCAGTACTTC
few TRBD1 TRBJ1-5 TRBV18 CASSPSGQGIDQPQHF TGTGCCAGCTCACCATCGGGACAGGGGATAGATCAGCCCCAGCATTTT
. . TRBJ2-5 TRBV20-1 CSATASGQETQYF TGCAGTGCTACGGCTTCTGGTCAAGAGACCCAGTACTTC
few . TRBJ2-3 TRBV20-1 CSASPDAYRYDTDTQYF TGCAGTGCTTCTCCGGACGCCTATCGCTATGACACAGATACGCAGTATTTT
. . TRBJ1-1 TRBV7-9 CASSLEVQGSPAFF TGTGCCAGCAGCTTAGAGGTCCAGGGCTCACCGGCTTTCTTT
many . TRBJ1-5 TRBV6-2/TRBV6-3 CASSAGQPQHF TGTGCCAGCTCTGCCGGGCAGCCCCAGCATTTT
many . TRBJ1-2 TRBV30 CAWNPARGRRYGGYTF TGTGCCTGGAACCCGGCTAGGGGCCGGCGTTACGGTGGCTACACCTTC
many . TRBJ2-7 TRBV12-3/TRBV12-4 CASSFLGTEYYEQYF TGTGCCAGCAGTTTTTTGGGTACGGAGTACTACGAGCAGTACTTC
many . TRBJ2-5 TRBV12-5 CASGSSEDSRETQYF TGTGCTAGTGGGTCTTCTGAGGACTCCCGAGAGACCCAGTACTTC
few . TRBJ1-2 TRBV6-1 CASSEEGYPQRYYGYTF TGTGCCAGCAGTGAGGAGGGTTATCCCCAGAGATACTATGGCTACACCTTC
. TRBD2 TRBJ2-2 TRBV24-1 CATSEPSGGPSFNTGELFF TGTGCCACCAGTGAGCCGTCGGGAGGGCCCTCTTTTAACACCGGGGAGCTGTTTTTT
many . TRBJ2-7 TRBV19 CASSLRQSRNAQYF TGTGCCAGTAGTTTACGACAGTCGCGGAATGCGCAGTACTTC
many . TRBJ2-7 TRBV15 CATSRDFSYEQYF TGTGCCACCAGCAGAGATTTCAGTTACGAGCAGTACTTC
. TRBD1 TRBJ1-2 TRBV6-1 CASSQTGGGYTF TGTGCCAGCAGCCAAACAGGGGGAGGCTACACCTTC
. . TRBJ2-7 TRBV7-2 CASSLGWEASSYEQYF TGTGCCAGCAGCTTAGGCTGGGAGGCCAGCTCCTACGAGCAGTACTTC
many TRBD1 TRBJ2-4 TRBV6-1 CASSPSRGSVNIQYF TGTGCCAGCAGTCCGAGCAGGGGGTCTGTCAACATTCAGTACTTC